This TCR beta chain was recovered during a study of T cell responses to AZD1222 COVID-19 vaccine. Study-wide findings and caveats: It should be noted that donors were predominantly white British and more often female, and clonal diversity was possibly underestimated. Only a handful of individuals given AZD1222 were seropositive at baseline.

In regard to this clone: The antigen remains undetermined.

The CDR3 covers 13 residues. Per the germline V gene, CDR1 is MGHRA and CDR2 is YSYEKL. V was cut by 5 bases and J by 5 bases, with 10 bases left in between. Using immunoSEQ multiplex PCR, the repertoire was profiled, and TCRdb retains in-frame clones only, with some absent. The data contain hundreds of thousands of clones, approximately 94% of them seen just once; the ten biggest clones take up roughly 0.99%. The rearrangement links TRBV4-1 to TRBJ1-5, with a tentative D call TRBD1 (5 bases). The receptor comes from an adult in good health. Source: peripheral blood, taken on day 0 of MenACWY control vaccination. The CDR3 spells CASSGQGDQPQHF. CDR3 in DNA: TGCGCCAGCAGCGGGCAGGGCGATCAGCCCCAGCATTTT.